This record looks at one T cell receptor beta chain sequence and its context. Which antigen it targets is not known. The sample holds no much larger clone one base away, and base qualities are not on file. Participants in the prospective study were enrolled through a virtual design, were aged about 18 to 100 years, and lived in 24 United States geographic areas. Cohort assignment in the prospective study relied on participant-reported clinical history from a screening survey and a study questionnaire. ImmuneRACE Cohort 3 recovered participants were defined by two consecutive negative NP/OP PCR tests, healthcare professional clearance, or symptom resolution. In the prospective study, mobile phlebotomists collected whole blood, serum and a nasopharyngeal or oropharyngeal swab from each participant. Participants in the prospective study had the option to provide additional blood draws and questionnaires over a roughly 2-month period. Blood samples from the prospective study were shipped frozen or at room temperature prior to DNA extraction.

The sample comes from a study of blood T cell repertoires in COVID-19 (dated by TCRdb to 2018 to 2020). Regarding the research as a whole: The collaborator samples originated in the United States, Italy and Spain and spanned the acute and convalescent phases of COVID-19. Deeply sampled blood TCRbeta repertoires from subjects exposed to, actively infected with, or recovered from COVID-19 were included in the dataset. Where available, HLA class I and class II types were obtained from metadata supplied by the sample provider rather than from assay-based typing. The prospective study material was composed of cDNA or gDNA derived from T cells, B-cell-depleted T cells, or PBMCs. The repertoires were released in a freely available public database meant as a resource for research on the immune response to SARS-CoV-2. Nearly every sample came with metadata listing a de-identified subject ID, COVID-19 status, age in years and sex. The samples were drawn from two sources: the first 160 participants of the ongoing ImmuneRACE study, and over 1,000 subjects contributed by 6 global collaborators.

General findings and caveats noted by the study authors: Clinical and demographic metadata were provided uncurated, with the amount varying by source and participant.

The immunoSEQ Assay, a bias-controlled multiplex PCR, was used to amplify TCRbeta CDR3 regions from genomic DNA. As for how the authors treated the data: Nucleated cell counts per sample were estimated from amplification of reference gene primers within the assay. To quantify the absolute abundance of each unique TCRbeta CDR3 rearrangement, sequence reads were collapsed and filtered. Productive Simpson clonality was computed per sample as the square root of Simpson's diversity index over productive rearrangements. The table comes from immuneACCESS by way of TCRdb, which keeps in-frame sequences with V and J called. Part of the clones is missing from these tables; in studies checked, under half for an unresolved V gene and the rest for unknown reasons. That table is the source of V, J and clone size, and D and trimming were worked out from the DNA. The sample includes 200,000 to 250,000 clones, with about 93% observed a single time. The ten largest make up under 2.5% of the sample.

Counted from cysteine to phenylalanine, this CDR3 has 14 amino acids. The sequence is cut down to CDR3 DNA, 42 bases in frame from base 1. Germline trimming: 7 bases from V, 3 bases from J; junction bases outside gene matches: 5. CDR1 and CDR2, looked up from the germline V gene (reference sequence), are MNHEY and SMNVEV. Recombination connected TRBV27 to TRBJ2-3, with 9 middle bases fitting TRBD2. What was sequenced was PBMCs or T cells enriched from blood (not recorded which). The sequence derives from a woman in her late teens or twenties who had recovered from COVID-19. The CDR3 sequence is CASKRAGGTDTQYF. The bases read TGTGCCAGCAAACGAGCGGGAGGAACAGATACGCAGTATTTT.